The clone carrying this T cell receptor (beta chain) came up many times. Antigen: not known. The data are from a study of breast tumors, draining lymph nodes, adjacent tissues. Notes on the study in general: The data were judged consistent with most tumor T cells coming from lymph node and expanding in tumor. Tumor TCR diversity was below lymph nodes but above nontumor tissue. The lymph node origin of tumor T cells was framed as consistent with a hypothesis, not demonstrated.

Germline values: CDR1 DFQATT, CDR2 SNEGSKA (reference sequence). The CDR3 consists of 14 residues. V lost 5 bases and J lost 2; bases outside the gene matches: 3. The lymph nodes were axillary draining lymph nodes from breast cancer patients. TCRdb used MiXCR to reprocess the multiplex PCR reads, holding one entry per CDR3 protein. Of over 250,000 distinct CDR3 sequences in the sample, around 31% were seen once. The chain joins TRBV20-1 to TRBJ2-1; 10 nucleotides match TRBD2. This sequence was found in a female donor with breast cancer. Some clones in this sample may be carry-over from other donors' samples. The specimen sequenced was axillary lymph node tissue. CDR3 coding DNA: TGCAGTGCTTCTAGCGGGAGCCCCTACAATGAGCAGTTCTTC. Its protein is CSASSGSPYNEQFF.